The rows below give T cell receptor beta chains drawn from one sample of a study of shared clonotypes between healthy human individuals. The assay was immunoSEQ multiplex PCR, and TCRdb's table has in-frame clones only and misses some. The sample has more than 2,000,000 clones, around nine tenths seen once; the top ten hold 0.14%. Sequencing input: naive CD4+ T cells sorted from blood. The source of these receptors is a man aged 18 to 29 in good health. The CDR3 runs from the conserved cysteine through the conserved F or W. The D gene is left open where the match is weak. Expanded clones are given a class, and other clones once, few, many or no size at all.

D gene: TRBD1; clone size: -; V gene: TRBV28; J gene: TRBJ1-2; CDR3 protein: CASRGQGTHGYTF; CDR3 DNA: TGTGCCAGCAGAGGACAGGGGACCCATGGCTACACCTTC
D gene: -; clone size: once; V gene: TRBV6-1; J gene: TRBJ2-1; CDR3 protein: CASRDQVGQWDEQFF; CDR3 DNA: TGTGCCAGCCGTGACCAGGTCGGACAGTGGGATGAGCAGTTCTTC
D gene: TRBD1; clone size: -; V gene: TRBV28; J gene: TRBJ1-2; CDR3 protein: CASSLSLTGGNGYTF; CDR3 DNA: TGTGCCAGCAGTTTGTCCTTGACAGGGGGAAATGGCTACACCTTC
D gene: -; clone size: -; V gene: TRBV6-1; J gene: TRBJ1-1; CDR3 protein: CASSPGQSATEAFF; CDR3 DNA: TGTGCCAGCAGTCCTGGACAGTCAGCCACTGAAGCTTTCTTT
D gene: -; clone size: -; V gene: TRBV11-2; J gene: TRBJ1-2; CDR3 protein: CASSPPDGYGYTF; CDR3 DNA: TGTGCCAGCAGCCCCCCCGACGGCTATGGCTACACCTTC
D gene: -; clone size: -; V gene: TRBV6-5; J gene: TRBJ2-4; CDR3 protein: CASSYLLSKNIQYF; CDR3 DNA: TGTGCCAGCAGTTACCTACTGAGCAAAAACATTCAGTACTTC
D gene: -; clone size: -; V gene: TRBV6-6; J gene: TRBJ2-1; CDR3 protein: CASSYSSTDYNEQFF; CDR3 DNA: TGTGCCAGCAGTTACTCGAGTACCGACTACAATGAGCAGTTCTTC
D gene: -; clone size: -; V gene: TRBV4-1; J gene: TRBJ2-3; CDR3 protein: CASERGSGSPDTQYF; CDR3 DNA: TGCGCCAGCGAGAGAGGGAGTGGGTCGCCAGATACGCAGTATTTT
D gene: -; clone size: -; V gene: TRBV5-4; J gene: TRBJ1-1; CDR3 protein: CASSLDRWVTEAFF; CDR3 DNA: TGTGCCAGCAGCTTGGACAGGTGGGTCACTGAAGCTTTCTTT
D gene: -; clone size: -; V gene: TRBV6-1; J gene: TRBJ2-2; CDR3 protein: CASSEGGTTGELFF; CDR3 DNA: TGTGCCAGCAGTGAAGGGGGGACCACCGGGGAGCTGTTTTTT
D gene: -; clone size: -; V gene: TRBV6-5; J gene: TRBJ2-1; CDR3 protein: CASRPGSDSYNEQFF; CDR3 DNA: TGTGCCAGCAGACCAGGGTCCGACTCCTACAATGAGCAGTTCTTC
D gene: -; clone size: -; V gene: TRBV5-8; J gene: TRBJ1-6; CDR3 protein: CASSLEEGSYNSPLHF; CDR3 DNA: TGTGCCAGCAGCTTGGAGGAAGGATCCTATAATTCACCCCTCCACTTT
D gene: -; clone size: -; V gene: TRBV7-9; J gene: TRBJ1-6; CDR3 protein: CASSSQRWSSYNSPLHF; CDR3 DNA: TGTGCCAGCAGCTCCCAAAGGTGGAGCTCCTATAATTCACCCCTCCACTTT
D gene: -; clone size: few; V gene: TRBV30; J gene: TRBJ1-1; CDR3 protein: CAWSKGGGNTEAFF; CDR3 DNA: TGTGCCTGGAGTAAAGGAGGTGGGAACACTGAAGCTTTCTTT
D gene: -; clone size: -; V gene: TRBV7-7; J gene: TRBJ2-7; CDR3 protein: CASSLNTLGEQYF; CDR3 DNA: TGTGCTAGCAGCTTAAACACCCTTGGCGAGCAGTACTTC
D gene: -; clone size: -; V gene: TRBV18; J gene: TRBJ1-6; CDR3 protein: CASSPPVGRDNSPLHF; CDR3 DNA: TGTGCCAGCTCACCACCGGTGGGGCGAGATAATTCACCCCTCCACTTT
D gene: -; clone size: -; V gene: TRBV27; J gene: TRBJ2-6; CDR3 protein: CASGDLLGANVLTF; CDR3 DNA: TGTGCCAGCGGTGACCTCTTGGGGGCCAACGTCCTGACTTTC
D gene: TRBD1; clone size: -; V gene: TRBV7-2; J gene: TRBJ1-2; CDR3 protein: CASSLRGRRGYTF; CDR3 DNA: TGTGCCAGCAGCTTGAGGGGGCGCCGGGGCTACACCTTC
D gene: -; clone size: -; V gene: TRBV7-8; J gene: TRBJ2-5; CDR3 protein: CASSFGNRETQYF; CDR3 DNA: TGTGCCAGCAGCTTTGGAAATAGGGAGACCCAGTACTTC
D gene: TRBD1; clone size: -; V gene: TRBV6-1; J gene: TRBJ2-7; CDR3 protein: CASRETGSYEQYF; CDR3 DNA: TGTGCCAGCAGGGAGACAGGGTCCTACGAGCAGTACTTC
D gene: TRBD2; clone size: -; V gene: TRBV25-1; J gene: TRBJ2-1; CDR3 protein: CASRGGSYNEQFF; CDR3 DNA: TGTGCCAGCAGGGGAGGGTCCTACAATGAGCAGTTCTTC
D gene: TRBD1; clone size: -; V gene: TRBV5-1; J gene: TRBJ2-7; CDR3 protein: CASSLEGTGSDEQYF; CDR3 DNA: TGCGCCAGCAGCTTGGAGGGGACAGGGTCCGACGAGCAGTACTTC
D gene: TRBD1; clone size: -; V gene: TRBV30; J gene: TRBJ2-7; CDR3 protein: CAWMVGRGRSYEQYF; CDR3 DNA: TGTGCCTGGATGGTTGGCAGGGGGCGAAGCTACGAGCAGTACTTC
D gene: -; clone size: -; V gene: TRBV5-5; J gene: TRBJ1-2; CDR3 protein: CASSSRYTRVGYGYTF; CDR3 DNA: TGTGCCAGCAGCTCTCGGTATACCCGGGTCGGCTATGGCTACACCTTC
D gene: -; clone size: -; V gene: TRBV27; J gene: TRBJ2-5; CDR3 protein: CASSLHGGETQYF; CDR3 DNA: TGTGCCAGCAGTTTACACGGGGGAGAGACCCAGTACTTC
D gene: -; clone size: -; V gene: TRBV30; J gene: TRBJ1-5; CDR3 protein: CAWSVGGQGNQPQHF; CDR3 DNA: TGTGCCTGGAGTGTAGGGGGGCAGGGGAATCAGCCCCAGCATTTT
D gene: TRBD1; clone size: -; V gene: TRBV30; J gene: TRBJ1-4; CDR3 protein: CAWSGGEGQSNEKLFF; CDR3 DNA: TGTGCCTGGAGTGGGGGGGAGGGACAGAGTAATGAAAAACTGTTTTTT
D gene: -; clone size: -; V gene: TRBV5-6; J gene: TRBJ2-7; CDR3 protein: CASSLVVAGYEQYF; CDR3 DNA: TGTGCCAGCAGCTTGGTCGTTGCAGGCTACGAGCAGTACTTC
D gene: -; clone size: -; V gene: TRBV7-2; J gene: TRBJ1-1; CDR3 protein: CASSLSGATFRAFF; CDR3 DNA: TGTGCCAGCAGCTTATCCGGTGCCACCTTTCGGGCTTTCTTT
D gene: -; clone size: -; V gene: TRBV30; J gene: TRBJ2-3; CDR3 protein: CAWNRVVGAADTQYF; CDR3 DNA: TGTGCCTGGAATCGAGTGGTTGGGGCGGCAGATACGCAGTATTTT
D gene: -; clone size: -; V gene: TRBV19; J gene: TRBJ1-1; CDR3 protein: CASSPQATGIEAFF; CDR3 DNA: TGTGCCAGTAGTCCCCAGGCCACGGGGATTGAAGCTTTCTTT